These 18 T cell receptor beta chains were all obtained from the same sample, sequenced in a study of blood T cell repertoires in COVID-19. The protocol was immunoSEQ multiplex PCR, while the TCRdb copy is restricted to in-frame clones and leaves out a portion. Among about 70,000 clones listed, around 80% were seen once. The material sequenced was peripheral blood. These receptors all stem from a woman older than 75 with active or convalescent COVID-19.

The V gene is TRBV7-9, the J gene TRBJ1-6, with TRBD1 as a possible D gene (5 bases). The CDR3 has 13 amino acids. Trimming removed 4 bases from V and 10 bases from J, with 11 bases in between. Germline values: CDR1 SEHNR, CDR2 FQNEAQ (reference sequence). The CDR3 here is CASSSIGGSPLHF. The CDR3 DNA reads TGTGCCAGCAGCTCTATCGGGGGGTCACCCCTCCACTTT.

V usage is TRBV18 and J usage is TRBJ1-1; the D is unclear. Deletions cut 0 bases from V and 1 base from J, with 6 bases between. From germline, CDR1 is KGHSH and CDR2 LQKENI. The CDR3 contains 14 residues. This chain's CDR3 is CASSPPNGNTEAFF. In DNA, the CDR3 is TGTGCCAGCTCACCACCTAACGGGAACACTGAAGCTTTCTTT.

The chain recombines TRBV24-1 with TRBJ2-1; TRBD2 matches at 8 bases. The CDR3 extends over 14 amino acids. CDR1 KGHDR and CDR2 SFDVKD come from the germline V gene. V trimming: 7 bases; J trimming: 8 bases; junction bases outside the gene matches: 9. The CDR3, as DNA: TGTGCCACCAGCCTAAGCGGGAGTATATATGAGCAGTTCTTC. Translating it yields CATSLSGSIYEQFF.

CDR3 DNA: TGTGCCAGCAGCGAAGGCACCAGGGGTGATTCACCCCTCCACTTT. This sequence encodes CASSEGTRGDSPLHF. The chain couples TRBV7-3 to TRBJ1-6, with D possibly TRBD1 on 6 matching bases. From germline, CDR1 is SGHTA and CDR2 FQGTGA. The V end lost 5 bases, the J end lost 8 bases, and 16 bases lay between the germline ends. The CDR3 length is 15 residues.

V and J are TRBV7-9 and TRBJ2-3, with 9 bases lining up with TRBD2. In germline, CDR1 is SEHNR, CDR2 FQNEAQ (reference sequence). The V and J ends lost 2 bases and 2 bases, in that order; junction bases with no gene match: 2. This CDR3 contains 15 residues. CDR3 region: CASSLSGGITDTQYF. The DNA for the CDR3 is TGTGCCAGCAGCTTAAGCGGGGGGATCACAGATACGCAGTATTTT.

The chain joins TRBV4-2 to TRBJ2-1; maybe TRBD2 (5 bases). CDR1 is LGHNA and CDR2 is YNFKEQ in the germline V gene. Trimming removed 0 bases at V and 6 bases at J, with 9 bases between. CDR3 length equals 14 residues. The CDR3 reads CASSQEGVSNEQFF. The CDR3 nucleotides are TGTGCCAGCAGCCAAGAGGGAGTTTCCAATGAGCAGTTCTTC.

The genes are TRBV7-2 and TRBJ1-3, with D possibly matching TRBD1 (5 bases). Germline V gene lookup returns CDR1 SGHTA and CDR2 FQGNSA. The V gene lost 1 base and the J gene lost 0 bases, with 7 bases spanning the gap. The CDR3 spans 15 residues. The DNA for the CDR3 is TGTGCCAGCAGCTTAGTCGGGGGCTCTGGAAACACCATATATTTT. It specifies CASSLVGGSGNTIYF. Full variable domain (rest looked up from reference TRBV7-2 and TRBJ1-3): GAGVSQSPSNKVTEKGKDVELRCDPISGHTALYWYRQSLGQGLEFLIYFQGNSAPDKSGLPSDRFSAERTGGSVSTLTIQRTQQEDSAVYLCASSLVGGSGNTIYFGEGSWLTVV.

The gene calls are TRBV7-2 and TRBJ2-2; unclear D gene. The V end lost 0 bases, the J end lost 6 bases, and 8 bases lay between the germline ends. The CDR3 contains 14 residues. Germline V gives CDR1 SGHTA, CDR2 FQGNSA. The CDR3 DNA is TGTGCCAGCAGCTTAGCGAGGAGCGCCGGGGAGCTGTTTTTT. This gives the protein CASSLARSAGELFF.

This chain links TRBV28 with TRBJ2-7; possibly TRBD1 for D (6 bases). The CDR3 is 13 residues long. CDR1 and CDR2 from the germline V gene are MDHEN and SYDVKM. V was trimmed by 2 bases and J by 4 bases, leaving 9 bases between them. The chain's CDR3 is CASSLPRGYEQYF. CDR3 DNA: TGTGCCAGCAGTTTACCAAGGGGGTACGAGCAGTACTTC.

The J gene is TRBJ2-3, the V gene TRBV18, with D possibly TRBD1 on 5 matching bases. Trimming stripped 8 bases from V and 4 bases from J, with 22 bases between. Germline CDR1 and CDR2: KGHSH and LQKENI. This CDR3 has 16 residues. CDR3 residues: CASRPLGLVGPDTQYF. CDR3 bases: TGTGCCAGCCGCCCCCTTGGTCTAGTGGGGCCAGATACGCAGTATTTT.

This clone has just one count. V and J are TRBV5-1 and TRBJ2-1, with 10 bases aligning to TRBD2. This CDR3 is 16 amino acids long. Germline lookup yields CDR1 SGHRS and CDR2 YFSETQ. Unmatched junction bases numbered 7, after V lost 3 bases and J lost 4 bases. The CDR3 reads CASSSAASGGYNEQFF. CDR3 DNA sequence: TGCGCCAGCAGCTCAGCAGCTAGCGGGGGATACAATGAGCAGTTCTTC.

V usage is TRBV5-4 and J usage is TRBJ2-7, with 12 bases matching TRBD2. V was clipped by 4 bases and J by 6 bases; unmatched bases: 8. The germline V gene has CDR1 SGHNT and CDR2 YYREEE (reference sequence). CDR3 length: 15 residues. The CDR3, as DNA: TGTGCCAGCAGCAGAGCGACTAGCGGGAGTTTCGAGCAGTACTTC. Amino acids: CASSRATSGSFEQYF. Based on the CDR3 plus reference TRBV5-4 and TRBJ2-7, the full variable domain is ETGVTQSPTHLIKTRGQQVTLRCSSQSGHNTVSWYQQALGQGPQFIFQYYREEENGRGNFPPRFSGLQFPNYSSELNVNALELDDSALYLCASSRATSGSFEQYFGPGTRLTVT.

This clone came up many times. The CDR3 nucleotides are TGCGCCAGCAGCGGGAGCACCGGGGAGCTGTTTTTT. Encoded protein: CASSGSTGELFF. The chain uses TRBV4-1 and TRBJ2-2; possibly TRBD2 for D (5 bases). V was shortened by 5 bases and J by 4 bases, with 5 bases between the two germline ends. Germline CDR1 and CDR2: MGHRA and YSYEKL. This CDR3 comprises 12 residues.

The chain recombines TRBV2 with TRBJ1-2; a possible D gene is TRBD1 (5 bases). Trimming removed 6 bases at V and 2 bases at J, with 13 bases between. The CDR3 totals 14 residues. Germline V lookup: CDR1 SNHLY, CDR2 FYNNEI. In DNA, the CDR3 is TGTGCCAGCAGAAACGACAGAACGAACTATGGCTACACCTTC. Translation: CASRNDRTNYGYTF.

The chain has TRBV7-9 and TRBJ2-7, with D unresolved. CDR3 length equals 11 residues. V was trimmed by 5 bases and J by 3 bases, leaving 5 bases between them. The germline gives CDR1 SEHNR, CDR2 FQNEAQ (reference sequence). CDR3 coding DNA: TGTGCCAGCAGCCTTAACTACGAGCAGTACTTC. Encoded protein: CASSLNYEQYF.

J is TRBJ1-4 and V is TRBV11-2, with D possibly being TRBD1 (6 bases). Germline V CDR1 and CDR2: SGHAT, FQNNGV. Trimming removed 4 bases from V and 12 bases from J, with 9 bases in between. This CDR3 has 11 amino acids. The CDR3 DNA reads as TGTGCCAGCAGCTCGGACAGAGAACTGTTTTTT. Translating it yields CASSSDRELFF.

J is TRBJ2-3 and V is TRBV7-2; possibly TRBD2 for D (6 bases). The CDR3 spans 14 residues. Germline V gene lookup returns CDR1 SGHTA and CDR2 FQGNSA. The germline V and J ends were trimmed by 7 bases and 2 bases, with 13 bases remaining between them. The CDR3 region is CASTPGGTTDTQYF. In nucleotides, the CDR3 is TGTGCCAGCACCCCCGGAGGGACCACAGATACGCAGTATTTT.

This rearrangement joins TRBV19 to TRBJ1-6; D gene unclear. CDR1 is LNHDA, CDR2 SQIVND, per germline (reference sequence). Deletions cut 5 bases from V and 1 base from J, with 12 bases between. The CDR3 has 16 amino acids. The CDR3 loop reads CASSRTSGSYNSPLHF. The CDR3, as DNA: TGTGCCAGTAGTCGTACCTCGGGTTCCTATAATTCACCCCTCCACTTT.